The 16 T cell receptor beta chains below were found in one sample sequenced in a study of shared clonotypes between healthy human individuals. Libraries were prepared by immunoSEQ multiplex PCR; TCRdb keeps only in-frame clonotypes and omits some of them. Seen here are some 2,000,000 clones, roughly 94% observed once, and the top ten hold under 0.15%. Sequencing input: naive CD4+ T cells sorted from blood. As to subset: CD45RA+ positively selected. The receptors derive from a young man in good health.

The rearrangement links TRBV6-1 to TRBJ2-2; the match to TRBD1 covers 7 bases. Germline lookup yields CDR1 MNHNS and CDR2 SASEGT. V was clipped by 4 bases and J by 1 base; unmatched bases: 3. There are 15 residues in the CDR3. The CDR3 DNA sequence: TGTGCCAGCAGTGCCAGGACAGGGAACACCGGGGAGCTGTTTTTT. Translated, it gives CASSARTGNTGELFF.

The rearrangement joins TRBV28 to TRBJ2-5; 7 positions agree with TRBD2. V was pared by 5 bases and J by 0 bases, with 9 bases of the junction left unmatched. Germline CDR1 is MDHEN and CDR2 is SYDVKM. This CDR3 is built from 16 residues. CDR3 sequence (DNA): TGTGCCAGCAGTGCCCGGGGGGACCTGTACCAAGAGACCCAGTACTTC. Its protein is CASSARGDLYQETQYF.

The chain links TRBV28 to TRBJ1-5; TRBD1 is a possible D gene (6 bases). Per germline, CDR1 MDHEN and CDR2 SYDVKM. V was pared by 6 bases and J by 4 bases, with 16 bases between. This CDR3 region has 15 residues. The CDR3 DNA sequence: TGTGCCAGCAGCCGACAGGCGTGGGGGAATCAGCCCCAGCATTTT. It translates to CASSRQAWGNQPQHF. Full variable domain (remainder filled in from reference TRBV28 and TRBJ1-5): DVKVTQSSRYLVKRTGEKVFLECVQDMDHENMFWYRQDPGLGLRLIYFSYDVKMKEKGDIPEGYSVSREKKERFSLILESASTNQTSMYLCASSRQAWGNQPQHFGDGTRLSIL.

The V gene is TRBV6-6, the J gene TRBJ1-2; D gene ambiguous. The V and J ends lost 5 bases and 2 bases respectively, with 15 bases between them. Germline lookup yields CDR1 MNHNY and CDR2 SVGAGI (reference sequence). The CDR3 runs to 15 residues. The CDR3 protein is CASSDSLSNNYGYTF. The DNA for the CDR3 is TGTGCCAGCAGTGATTCATTGAGCAACAACTATGGCTACACCTTC.

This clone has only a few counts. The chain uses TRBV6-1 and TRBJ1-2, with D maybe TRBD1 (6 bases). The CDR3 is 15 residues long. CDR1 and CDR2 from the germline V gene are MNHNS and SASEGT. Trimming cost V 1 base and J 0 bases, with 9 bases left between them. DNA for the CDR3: TGTGCCAGCAGTGAAGGTCCAGGGGCTAACTATGGCTACACCTTC. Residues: CASSEGPGANYGYTF.

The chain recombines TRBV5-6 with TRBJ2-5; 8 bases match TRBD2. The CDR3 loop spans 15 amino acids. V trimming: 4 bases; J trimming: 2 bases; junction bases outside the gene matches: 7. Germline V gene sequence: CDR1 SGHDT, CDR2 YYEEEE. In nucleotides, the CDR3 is TGTGCCAGCAGCATTCCGGGACTAGGGCAAGAGACCCAGTACTTC. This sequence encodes CASSIPGLGQETQYF.

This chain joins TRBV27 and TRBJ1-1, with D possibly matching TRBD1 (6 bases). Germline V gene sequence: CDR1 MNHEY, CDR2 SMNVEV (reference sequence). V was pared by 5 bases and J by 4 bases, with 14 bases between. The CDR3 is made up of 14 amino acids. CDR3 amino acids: CASSREYRVTEAFF. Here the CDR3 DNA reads TGTGCCAGCAGTCGCGAGTACAGGGTCACTGAAGCTTTCTTT.

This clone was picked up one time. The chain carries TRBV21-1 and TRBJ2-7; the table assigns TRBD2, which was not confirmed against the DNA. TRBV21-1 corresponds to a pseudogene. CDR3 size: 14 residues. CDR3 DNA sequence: TGTGCCAGCACCTCCGGGACTAGCAGGGGCGAGCAGTACTTC. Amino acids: CASTSGTSRGEQYF.

The chain's CDR3 is CASTGLELKAFF. The CDR3 nucleotides are TGTGCCAGCACGGGCCTCGAGCTAAAAGCTTTCTTT. The chain recombines TRBV2 with TRBJ1-1; the D is unclear. V was cut by 7 bases and J by 9 bases, with 15 bases left in between. CDR1 and CDR2 (germline): SNHLY, FYNNEI. The CDR3 covers 12 residues. Supplemented by reference TRBV2 and TRBJ1-1, the full variable domain reads EPEVTQTPSHQVTQMGQEVILRCVPISNHLYFYWYRQILGQKVEFLVSFYNNEISEKSEIFDDQFSVERPDGSNFTLKIRSTKLEDSAMYFCASTGLELKAFFGQGTRLTVV.

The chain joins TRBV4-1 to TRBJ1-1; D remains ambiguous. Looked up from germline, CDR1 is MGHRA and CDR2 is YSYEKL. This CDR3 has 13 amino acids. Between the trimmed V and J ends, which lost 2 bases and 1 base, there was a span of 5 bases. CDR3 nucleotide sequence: TGCGCCAGCAGCCAACTAGAGAACACTGAAGCTTTCTTT. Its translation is CASSQLENTEAFF.

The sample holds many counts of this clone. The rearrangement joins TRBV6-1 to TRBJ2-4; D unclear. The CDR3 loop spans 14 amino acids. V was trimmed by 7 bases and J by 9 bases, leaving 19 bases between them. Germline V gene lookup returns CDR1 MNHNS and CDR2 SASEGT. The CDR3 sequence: CASNLLGRSSIQYF. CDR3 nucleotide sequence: TGTGCCAGCAACCTTCTGGGCAGATCCAGCATTCAGTACTTC.

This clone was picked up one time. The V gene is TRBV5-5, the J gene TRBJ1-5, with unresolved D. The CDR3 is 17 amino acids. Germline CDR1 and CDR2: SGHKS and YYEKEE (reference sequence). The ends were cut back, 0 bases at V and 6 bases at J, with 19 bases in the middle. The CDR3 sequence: CASSLEAPSILGQPQHF. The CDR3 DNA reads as TGTGCCAGCAGCTTGGAGGCTCCTTCAATTCTAGGTCAGCCCCAGCATTTT.

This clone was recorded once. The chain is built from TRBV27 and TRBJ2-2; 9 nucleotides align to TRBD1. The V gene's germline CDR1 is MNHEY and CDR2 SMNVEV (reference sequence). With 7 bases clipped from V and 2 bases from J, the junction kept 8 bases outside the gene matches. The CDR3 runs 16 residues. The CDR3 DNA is TGTGCCAGCACTTACTCGGGACAGGGAAACACCGGGGAGCTGTTTTTT. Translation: CASTYSGQGNTGELFF.

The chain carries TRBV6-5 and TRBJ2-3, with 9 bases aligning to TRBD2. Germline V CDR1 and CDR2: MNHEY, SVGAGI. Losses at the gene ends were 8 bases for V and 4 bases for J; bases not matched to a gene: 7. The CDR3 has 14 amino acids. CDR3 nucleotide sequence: TGTGCCAGCTCTCGCGGGAGGGCCCCAGATACGCAGTATTTT. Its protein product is CASSRGRAPDTQYF.

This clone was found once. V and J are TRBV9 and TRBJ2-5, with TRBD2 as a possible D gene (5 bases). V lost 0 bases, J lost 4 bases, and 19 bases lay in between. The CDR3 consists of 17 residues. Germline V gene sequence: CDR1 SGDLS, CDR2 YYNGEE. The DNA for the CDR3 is TGTGCCAGCAGCGTAGGGCTCCTTCGGAGGACCCCAGAGACCCAGTACTTC. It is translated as CASSVGLLRRTPETQYF.

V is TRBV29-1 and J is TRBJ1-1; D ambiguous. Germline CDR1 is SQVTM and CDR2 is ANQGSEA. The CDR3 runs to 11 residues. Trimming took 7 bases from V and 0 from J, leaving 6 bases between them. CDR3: CSARLNTEAFF. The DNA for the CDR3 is TGCAGCGCTAGACTGAACACTGAAGCTTTCTTT.